This T cell receptor (beta chain) was profiled in a study of OX40 agonist ivuxolimab in advanced cancers. Sequencing was performed with immunoSEQ multiplex PCR; in TCRdb, only in-frame clones are kept and a portion is missing. The sample shows roughly 120,000 clones, around nine tenths of them seen only once. Researchers took blood at baseline, on cycle 4 day 1, and on cycle 7 day 1. V lost 8 bases, J lost 0 bases, and 6 bases stayed unmatched. Germline V gene data show CDR1 as MNHNS and CDR2 as SASEGT. The length of the CDR3 is 15 residues. This chain uses TRBV6-1 with TRBJ2-1; 8 bases agree with TRBD2. This sequence was found in an adult with an advanced solid tumor such as melanoma, head and neck, liver or kidney cancer. The sequences come from CD4+ or CD8+ T cells sorted from blood, collected in a trial of the OX40 agonist ivuxolimab. CDR3 in DNA: TGTGCCAGCCAGACTAGCGCCAACTCCTACAATGAGCAGTTCTTC. This encodes CASQTSANSYNEQFF.